The source of this T cell receptor beta chain is a study of blood T cell repertoires in COVID-19. Only in-frame clones appear in the TCRdb table, and some are missing; sequencing was by immunoSEQ multiplex PCR. Of more than 200,000 clones listed, approximately 90% were seen once; the top ten hold approximately 10%. Between the trimmed V and J ends, which lost 1 base and 3 bases, there was a span of 4 bases. This CDR3 spans 13 amino acids. CDR1 SEHNR and CDR2 FQNEAQ come from the germline V gene (reference sequence). The V gene is TRBV7-9, the J gene TRBJ2-1; D uncertain. This clonotype was sampled from a man over 45 with COVID-19, enrolled during active disease. Sample: peripheral blood. CDR3 loop: CASSLDYYNEQFF. The DNA for the CDR3 is TGTGCCAGCAGCTTAGACTACTACAATGAGCAGTTCTTC.